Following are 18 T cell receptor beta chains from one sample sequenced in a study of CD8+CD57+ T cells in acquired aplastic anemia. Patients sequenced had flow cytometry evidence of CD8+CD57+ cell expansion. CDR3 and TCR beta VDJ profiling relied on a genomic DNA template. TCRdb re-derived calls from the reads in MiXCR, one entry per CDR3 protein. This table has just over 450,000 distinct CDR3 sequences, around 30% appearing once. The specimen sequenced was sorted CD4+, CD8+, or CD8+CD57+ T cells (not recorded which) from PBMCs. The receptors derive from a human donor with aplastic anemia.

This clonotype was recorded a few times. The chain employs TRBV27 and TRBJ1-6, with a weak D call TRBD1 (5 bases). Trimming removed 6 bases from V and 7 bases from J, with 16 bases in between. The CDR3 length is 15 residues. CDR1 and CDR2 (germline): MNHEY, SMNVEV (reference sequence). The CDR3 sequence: CASSAPGRGNSPLHF. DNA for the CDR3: TGTGCCAGCAGCGCACCGGGACGGGGAAATTCACCCCTCCACTTT.

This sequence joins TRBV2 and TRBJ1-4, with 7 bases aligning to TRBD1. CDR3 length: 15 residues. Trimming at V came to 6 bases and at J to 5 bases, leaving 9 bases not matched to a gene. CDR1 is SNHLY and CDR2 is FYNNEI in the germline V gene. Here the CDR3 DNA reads TGTGCCAGCAGAGAGACAGGGCAGGGGAATGAAAAACTGTTTTTT. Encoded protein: CASRETGQGNEKLFF.

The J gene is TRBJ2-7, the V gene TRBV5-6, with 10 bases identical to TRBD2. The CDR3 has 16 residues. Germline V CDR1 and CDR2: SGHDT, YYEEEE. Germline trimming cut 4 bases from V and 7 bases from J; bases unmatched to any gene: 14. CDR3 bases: TGTGCCAGCAGCATGAAGTTAAGCGGGAGGGCCGGGGAGCAGTACTTC. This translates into CASSMKLSGRAGEQYF.

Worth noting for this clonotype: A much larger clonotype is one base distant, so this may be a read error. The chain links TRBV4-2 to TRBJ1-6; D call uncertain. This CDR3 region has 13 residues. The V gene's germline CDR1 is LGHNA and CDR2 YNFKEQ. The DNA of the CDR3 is TGTGCCAGCAGCCAAAACTATGATTCACCCCTCCACTTT. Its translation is CASSQNYDSPLHF.

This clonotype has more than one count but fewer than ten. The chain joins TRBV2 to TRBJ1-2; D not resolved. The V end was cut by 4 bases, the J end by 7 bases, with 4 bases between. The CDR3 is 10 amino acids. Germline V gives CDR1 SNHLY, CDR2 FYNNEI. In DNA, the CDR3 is TGTGCCAGCAGTGCGACTGGCTACACCTTC. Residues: CASSATGYTF.

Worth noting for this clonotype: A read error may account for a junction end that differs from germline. DNA of the CDR3: TGTGCCAGCAGGCCCCGGCATTTT. This gives the protein CASRPRHF. V is TRBV12-3 or TRBV12-4 and J is TRBJ1-5; no definite D call. The CDR3 length is 8 residues.

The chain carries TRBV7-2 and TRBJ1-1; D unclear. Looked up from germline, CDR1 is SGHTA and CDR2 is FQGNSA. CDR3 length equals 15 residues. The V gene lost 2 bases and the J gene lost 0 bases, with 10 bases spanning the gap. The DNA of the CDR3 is TGTGCCAGCAGCTTAAAGACACGCATGAACACTGAAGCTTTCTTT. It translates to CASSLKTRMNTEAFF.

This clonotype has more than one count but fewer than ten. The CDR3 protein is CAWSDLKATGELFF. The CDR3 DNA follows: TGTGCCTGGAGTGACTTAAAAGCGACCGGGGAGCTGTTTTTT. The chain uses TRBV19 and TRBJ2-2; D gene unclear. The V gene's germline CDR1 is LNHDA and CDR2 SQIVND (reference sequence). The CDR3 is made up of 14 amino acids. Trimming removed 11 bases from V and 5 bases from J, with 18 bases in between.

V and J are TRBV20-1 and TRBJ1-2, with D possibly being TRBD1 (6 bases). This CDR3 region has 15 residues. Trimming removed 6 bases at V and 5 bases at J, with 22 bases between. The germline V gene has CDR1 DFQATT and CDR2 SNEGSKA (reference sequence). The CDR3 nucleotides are TGCAGTGCCACCGAAAGCCGGGACACCAGATATGGCTACACCTTC. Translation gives CSATESRDTRYGYTF.

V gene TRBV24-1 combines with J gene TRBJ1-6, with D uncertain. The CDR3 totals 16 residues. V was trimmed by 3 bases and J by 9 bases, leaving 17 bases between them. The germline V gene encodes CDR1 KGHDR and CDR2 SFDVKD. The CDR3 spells CATSDLSDGDLSPLHF. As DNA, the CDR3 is TGTGCCACCAGTGATCTCAGCGATGGGGATCTTTCACCCCTCCACTTT.

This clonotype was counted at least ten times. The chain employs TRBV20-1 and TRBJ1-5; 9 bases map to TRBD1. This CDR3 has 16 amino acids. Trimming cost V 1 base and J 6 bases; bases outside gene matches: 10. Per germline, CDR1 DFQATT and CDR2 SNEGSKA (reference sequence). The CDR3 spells CSARGRGQGLGQPQHF. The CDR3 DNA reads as TGCAGTGCTAGAGGCCGGGGACAGGGTCTCGGTCAGCCCCAGCATTTT.

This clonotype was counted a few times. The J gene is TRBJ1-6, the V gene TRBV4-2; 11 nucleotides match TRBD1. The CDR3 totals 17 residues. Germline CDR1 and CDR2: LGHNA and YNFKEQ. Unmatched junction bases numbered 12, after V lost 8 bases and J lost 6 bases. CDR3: CASGGGQGAHLNSPLHF. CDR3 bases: TGTGCCAGCGGCGGAGGACAGGGGGCGCATCTTAATTCACCCCTCCACTTT.

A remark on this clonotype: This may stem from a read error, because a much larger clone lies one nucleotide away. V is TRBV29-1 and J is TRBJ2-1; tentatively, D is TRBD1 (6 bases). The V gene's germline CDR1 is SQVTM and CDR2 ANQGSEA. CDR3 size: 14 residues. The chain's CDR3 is CSVVADRTYDEQFF. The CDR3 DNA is TGCAGCGTTGTAGCTGACAGGACCTACGATGAGCAGTTCTTC.

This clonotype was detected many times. The CDR3 DNA reads as TGTGCCAGCAGCTTAACAGCCTTTGGCTACACCTTC. Translating gives CASSLTAFGYTF. V and J are TRBV7-2 and TRBJ1-2, with no clear D. Germline V gives CDR1 SGHTA, CDR2 FQGNSA. The CDR3 has 12 amino acids. Trimming left V 2 bases short and J 7 bases short, with 8 bases between. Looking up the rest from reference TRBV7-2 and TRBJ1-2 gives the full variable domain: GAGVSQSPSNKVTEKGKDVELRCDPISGHTALYWYRQSLGQGLEFLIYFQGNSAPDKSGLPSDRFSAERTGGSVSTLTIQRTQQEDSAVYLCASSLTAFGYTFGSGTRLTVV.

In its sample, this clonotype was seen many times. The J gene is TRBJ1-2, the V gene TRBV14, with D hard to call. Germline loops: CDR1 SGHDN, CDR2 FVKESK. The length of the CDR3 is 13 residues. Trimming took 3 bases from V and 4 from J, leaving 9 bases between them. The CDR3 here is CASSQGTSYGYTF. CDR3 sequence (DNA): TGTGCCAGCAGCCAGGGTACTAGCTATGGCTACACCTTC.

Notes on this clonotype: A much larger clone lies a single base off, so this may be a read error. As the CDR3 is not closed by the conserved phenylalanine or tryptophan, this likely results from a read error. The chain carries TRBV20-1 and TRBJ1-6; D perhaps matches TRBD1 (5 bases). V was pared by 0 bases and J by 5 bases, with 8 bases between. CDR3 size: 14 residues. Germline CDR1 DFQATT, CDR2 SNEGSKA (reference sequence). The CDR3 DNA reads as TGCAGTGCTAGAGAAGGACACGATAATTCACCCCTCCACCTT. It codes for CSAREGHDNSPLHL.

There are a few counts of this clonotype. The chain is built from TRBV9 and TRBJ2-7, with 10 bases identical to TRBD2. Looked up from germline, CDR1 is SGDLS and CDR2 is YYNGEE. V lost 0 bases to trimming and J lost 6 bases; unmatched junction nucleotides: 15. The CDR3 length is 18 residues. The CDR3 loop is CASSVEVIAGGLLSEQYF. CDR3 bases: TGTGCCAGCAGCGTAGAAGTGATAGCGGGGGGCCTCCTTTCCGAGCAGTACTTC.

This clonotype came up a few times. This CDR3 reads CASSLVRQGDGNTIYF. In DNA form, the CDR3 reads TGTGCCAGCAGCTTAGTTCGACAGGGGGACGGAAACACCATATATTTT. V usage is TRBV7-8 and J usage is TRBJ1-3; TRBD1 aligns across 9 bases. V dropped 1 base and J dropped 4; count of bases not matched to a gene: 5. The CDR3 consists of 16 residues. From germline, CDR1 is SGHVS and CDR2 FQNEAQ.